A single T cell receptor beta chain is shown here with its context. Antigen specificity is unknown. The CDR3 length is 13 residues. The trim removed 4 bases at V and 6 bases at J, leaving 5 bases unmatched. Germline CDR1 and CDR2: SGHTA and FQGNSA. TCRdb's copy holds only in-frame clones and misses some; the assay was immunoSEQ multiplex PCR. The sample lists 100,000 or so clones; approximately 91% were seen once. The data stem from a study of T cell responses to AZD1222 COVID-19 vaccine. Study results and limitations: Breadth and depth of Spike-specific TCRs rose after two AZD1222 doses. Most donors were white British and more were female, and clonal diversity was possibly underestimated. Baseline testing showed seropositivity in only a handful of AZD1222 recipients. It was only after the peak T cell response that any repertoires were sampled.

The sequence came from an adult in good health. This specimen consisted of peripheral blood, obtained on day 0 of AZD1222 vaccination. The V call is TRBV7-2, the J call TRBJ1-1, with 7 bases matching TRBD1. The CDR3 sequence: CASSWKGAAEAFF. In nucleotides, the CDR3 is TGTGCCAGCAGCTGGAAGGGGGCGGCTGAAGCTTTCTTT.